The next 29 T cell receptor beta chains were all read from a single sample in a study of CD8+ T cells in alopecia areata. Sequencing relied on a cDNA template that was reverse transcribed from extracted RNA. Clones were sequenced by immunoSEQ multiplex PCR, and TCRdb holds only the in-frame ones, with some missing. The sample records 110,000 to 150,000 clones, around 62% being singletons. The source material was CD8+ T cells sorted from blood. These receptors all stem from a human donor in good health.

The J gene is TRBJ2-2, the V gene TRBV7-9; D remains ambiguous. This CDR3 is built from 11 residues. Trimming pared 5 bases from V and 7 bases from J, leaving 5 bases between. Per the germline V gene, CDR1 is SEHNR and CDR2 is FQNEAQ (reference sequence). The CDR3 DNA is TGTGCCAGCAGCCAAGACGGGGAGCTGTTTTTT. Translating it yields CASSQDGELFF.

This clone was counted between two and nine times. The CDR3 DNA sequence: TGCAGCGTTGGCCTAGCGGGAGCCAGCTCCTACAATGAGCAGTTCTTC. It codes for CSVGLAGASSYNEQFF. The V call is TRBV29-1, the J call TRBJ2-1, with 10 bases identical to TRBD2. Trimming cost V 4 bases and J 0 bases; bases outside gene matches: 6. Per germline, CDR1 SQVTM and CDR2 ANQGSEA. CDR3 size: 16 residues.

The chain recombines TRBV9 with TRBJ2-3; D call uncertain. Trimming cost V 3 bases and J 2 bases, with 10 bases left between them. The CDR3 extends over 14 amino acids. CDR1 SGDLS and CDR2 YYNGEE come from the germline V gene. This chain's CDR3 is CASSGSVYTDTQYF. CDR3 DNA sequence: TGTGCCAGCAGCGGAAGCGTATACACAGATACGCAGTATTTT.

This clone has only a few counts. V and J are TRBV12-5 and TRBJ2-5; D remains ambiguous. The germline gives CDR1 LGHNT, CDR2 FRNRAP. The length of the CDR3 is 13 residues. Trimming removed 1 base from V and 0 bases from J, with 3 bases in between. CDR3: CASGLADQETQYF. For the CDR3, the DNA is TGTGCTAGTGGTTTGGCCGACCAAGAGACCCAGTACTTC.

This clone was counted only a few times. V gene TRBV28 combines with J gene TRBJ2-5; 7 bases fit TRBD1. The J segment lost 4 bases and the V segment lost 6 bases, leaving 8 bases of the junction unmatched. The CDR3 loop spans 14 amino acids. Germline assignment: CDR1 MDHEN and CDR2 SYDVKM. DNA of the CDR3: TGTGCCAGCAGCCGCAGGGGGTGGGGAGAGACCCAGTACTTC. Protein: CASSRRGWGETQYF.

V gene TRBV6-6 combines with J gene TRBJ2-3; possibly TRBD1 for D (5 bases). The CDR3 contains 13 residues. CDR1 is MNHNY and CDR2 is SVGAGI in the germline V gene (reference sequence). The V and J ends lost 6 bases and 3 bases respectively, with 10 bases between them. The CDR3 region is CASRLQDTDTQYF. The CDR3 DNA follows: TGTGCCAGCAGATTACAGGATACAGATACGCAGTATTTT.

There are a few counts of this clone. This chain joins TRBV29-1 and TRBJ2-3; D is ambiguous. CDR1 is SQVTM, CDR2 ANQGSEA, per germline. This CDR3 region has 14 residues. Deletions cut 4 bases from V and 3 bases from J, with 14 bases between. Written as DNA, the CDR3 is TGCAGCGTTGGTCCTGCTCGCTTGACAGATACGCAGTATTTT. This translates into CSVGPARLTDTQYF.

This sequence joins TRBV15 and TRBJ2-1; 15 bases agree with TRBD2. The CDR3 loop spans 17 amino acids. After removal of 2 bases from V and 10 bases from J, the junction contained 9 bases not matched to a gene. Germline V gene data show CDR1 as LNHNV and CDR2 as YYDKDF (reference sequence). The CDR3 region has the DNA TGTGCCACCAGCAGACCTCCGGGACTAGCGGGAGGCTACGAGCAGTTCTTC. Translating it yields CATSRPPGLAGGYEQFF.

The chain combines TRBV7-9 with TRBJ2-3; a possible D gene is TRBD1 (6 bases). The CDR3 runs to 15 residues. With 5 bases removed from V and 2 bases from J, the gap between germline ends came to 14 bases. The germline V gene has CDR1 SEHNR and CDR2 FQNEAQ (reference sequence). The DNA of the CDR3 is TGTGCCAGCAGCGCCCGGGACACCCCCACAGATACGCAGTATTTT. Protein sequence: CASSARDTPTDTQYF. The whole variable domain, filled in from reference TRBV7-9 and TRBJ2-3, reads DTGVSQNPRHKITKRGQNVTFRCDPISEHNRLYWYRQTLGQGPEFLTYFQNEAQLEKSRLLSDRFSAERPKGSFSTLEIQRTEQGDSAMYLCASSARDTPTDTQYFGPGTRLTVL.

CDR3 sequence: CASSLSTSGNKAQYF. DNA for the CDR3: TGTGCCAGCAGCTTATCGACTAGCGGGAACAAGGCCCAGTACTTC. This chain uses TRBV7-9 with TRBJ2-5, with 11 bases aligning to TRBD2. The germline gives CDR1 SEHNR, CDR2 FQNEAQ (reference sequence). Trimming removed 2 bases from V and 9 bases from J; junction bases left unmatched: 8. This CDR3 region has 15 residues. The whole variable domain, filled in from reference TRBV7-9 and TRBJ2-5, reads DTGVSQNPRHKITKRGQNVTFRCDPISEHNRLYWYRQTLGQGPEFLTYFQNEAQLEKSRLLSDRFSAERPKGSFSTLEIQRTEQGDSAMYLCASSLSTSGNKAQYFGPGTRLLVL.

V usage is TRBV7-9 and J usage is TRBJ2-5; no clear D gene. In germline, CDR1 is SEHNR, CDR2 FQNEAQ (reference sequence). The V and J ends lost 0 bases and 7 bases respectively, with 18 bases between them. The CDR3 totals 16 residues. CDR3 DNA: TGTGCCAGCAGCTTAGCAACCCGGGTCGATCGTGTGACCCAGTACTTC. Translation: CASSLATRVDRVTQYF.

This chain links TRBV7-2 with TRBJ2-2; TRBD2 aligns across 10 bases. The CDR3 covers 17 residues. Unmatched junction bases numbered 12, after V lost 6 bases and J lost 5 bases. Germline-derived CDR1 and CDR2 are SGHTA and FQGNSA. The CDR3: CASSLSGRALGTGELFF. The DNA for the CDR3 is TGTGCCAGCAGTCTAAGCGGGAGGGCCCTCGGGACCGGGGAGCTGTTTTTT.

This clone was counted between two and nine times. Within the sample, other DNA sequences also encode this same CDR3. The rearrangement uses TRBV29-1 and TRBJ1-2; D unclear. The V end lost 1 base, the J end lost 7 bases, and 7 bases lay between the germline ends. From germline, CDR1 is SQVTM and CDR2 ANQGSEA. The CDR3 length is 11 residues. The DNA of the CDR3 is TGCAGCGTTGAAGGTCGGGGTGGCTACACCTTC. Its translation is CSVEGRGGYTF.

This chain's CDR3 is CASSSPLSEQYF. The CDR3 coding sequence is TGTGCCAGCAGCTCCCCCCTTTCGGAGCAGTACTTC. The chain is built from TRBV11-2 and TRBJ2-7; no clear D gene. The CDR3 loop spans 12 amino acids. CDR1 and CDR2 from the germline V gene are SGHAT and FQNNGV. V lost 4 bases, J lost 7 bases, and 11 bases lay in between.

This clone has only one observation. This chain joins TRBV9 and TRBJ2-2; D is uncertain. The ends were cut back, 4 bases at V and 5 bases at J, with 6 bases in the middle. The V gene's germline CDR1 is SGDLS and CDR2 YYNGEE. The CDR3 runs to 12 residues. The CDR3 spells CASSKWTGELFF. The DNA of the CDR3 is TGTGCCAGCAGCAAGTGGACCGGGGAGCTGTTTTTT.

V and J are TRBV7-9 and TRBJ2-5, with D unresolved. Germline V gene lookup returns CDR1 SEHNR and CDR2 FQNEAQ (reference sequence). CDR3 length: 13 residues. Trimming took off 0 bases at V and 14 bases at J, with 16 bases between the two ends. The CDR3 bases are TGTGCCAGCAGCTTAGCTGGTGGCAGAGCCCTATACTTC. As protein: CASSLAGGRALYF.

J is TRBJ2-1 and V is TRBV29-1, with 8 bases identical to TRBD2. CDR3 length equals 15 residues. The junction had 11 bases not matched to a gene; V was cut back by 6 bases and J by 4 bases. In germline, CDR1 is SQVTM, CDR2 ANQGSEA. This CDR3 is CSVTPHSGAYNEQFF. The CDR3, as DNA: TGCAGCGTCACCCCCCATAGCGGGGCGTACAATGAGCAGTTCTTC.

Here the CDR3 DNA reads TGCGCCAGCAGCCTTCAGGGATCCCCTGAAGCTTTCTTT. It yields the protein CASSLQGSPEAFF. The V call is TRBV4-1, the J call TRBJ1-1, with a weak D call TRBD1 (5 bases). The length of the CDR3 is 13 residues. Germline V gene lookup returns CDR1 MGHRA and CDR2 YSYEKL. Deletions cut 4 bases from V and 6 bases from J, with 12 bases between.

The chain couples TRBV6-5 to TRBJ2-1; 7 bases are a match to TRBD2. The germline CDR1 and CDR2 sequences are MNHEY and SVGAGI. This CDR3 has 13 amino acids. V lost 10 bases, J lost 3 bases, and 6 bases stayed unmatched. The CDR3 DNA is TGTGCCACCCGGGACTACCTCTACAATGAGCAGTTCTTC. Translated, it gives CATRDYLYNEQFF.

The chain links TRBV6-5 to TRBJ2-5, with 10 bases aligning to TRBD1. V was clipped by 4 bases and J by 5 bases; unmatched bases: 4. Germline V gene sequence: CDR1 MNHEY, CDR2 SVGAGI. This CDR3 has 14 amino acids. CDR3 DNA: TGTGCCAGCAGTTGGACAGGGGGTTGGGAGACCCAGTACTTC. It is translated as CASSWTGGWETQYF.

This rearrangement joins TRBV4-1 to TRBJ2-7; weak D call: TRBD1 (6 bases). The V gene lost 0 bases and the J gene lost 4 bases, with 13 bases spanning the gap. CDR1 MGHRA and CDR2 YSYEKL come from the germline V gene. CDR3 length equals 15 residues. The CDR3 DNA is TGCGCCAGCAGCCAAGACCGGGACATTAGATACGAGCAGTACTTC. Its translation is CASSQDRDIRYEQYF.

The chain has TRBV29-1 and TRBJ1-2, with 11 nucleotides matching TRBD1. With 4 bases clipped from V and 6 bases from J, the junction kept 1 base outside the gene matches. The CDR3 spans 12 residues. Germline loops: CDR1 SQVTM, CDR2 ANQGSEA. The CDR3 sequence: CSVGTGGDGYTF. The CDR3 DNA is TGCAGCGTTGGGACAGGGGGCGATGGCTACACCTTC.

V usage is TRBV5-4 and J usage is TRBJ2-5; D may be TRBD1 (5 bases). CDR1 SGHNT and CDR2 YYREEE come from the germline V gene (reference sequence). V was trimmed by 2 bases and J by 5 bases, leaving 7 bases between them. The length of the CDR3 is 12 residues. CDR3 residues: CASSFPGETQYF. CDR3 nucleotides: TGTGCCAGCAGCTTCCCAGGGGAGACCCAGTACTTC.

The V and J genes are TRBV29-1 and TRBJ2-7, with D perhaps matching TRBD1 or TRBD2 (5 bases each). The V gene's germline CDR1 is SQVTM and CDR2 ANQGSEA. The CDR3 is 13 residues long. V was pared by 5 bases and J by 3 bases, with 14 bases between. The chain's CDR3 is CSVLSGTDYEQYF. The CDR3 bases are TGCAGCGTTCTCTCCGGGACGGACTACGAGCAGTACTTC.

In DNA, the CDR3 is TGCAGCGCCCTGACAGGGACCAATGAAAAACTGTTTTTT. It specifies CSALTGTNEKLFF. V is TRBV29-1 and J is TRBJ1-4; TRBD1 matches at 7 bases. The CDR3 contains 13 residues. In germline, CDR1 is SQVTM, CDR2 ANQGSEA. Trimming took 7 bases from V and 5 from J; bases not matched to a gene: 7. Supplemented by reference TRBV29-1 and TRBJ1-4, the full variable domain reads SAVISQKPSRDICQRGTSLTIQCQVDSQVTMMFWYRQQPGQSLTLIATANQGSEATYESGFVIDKFPISRPNLTFSTLTVSNMSPEDSSIYLCSALTGTNEKLFFGSGTQLSVL.

This rearrangement joins TRBV9 to TRBJ2-1; the D is unclear. V was shortened by 0 bases and J by 8 bases, with 12 bases between the two germline ends. CDR1 is SGDLS, CDR2 YYNGEE, per germline. This CDR3 has 14 residues. The CDR3 region has the DNA TGTGCCAGCAGCGTAGGGGTTTCTAGTCATGAGCAGTTCTTC. Translating gives CASSVGVSSHEQFF. The full variable domain, completed using reference TRBV9 and TRBJ2-1, is DSGVTQTPKHLITATGQRVTLRCSPRSGDLSVYWYQQSLDQGLQFLIQYYNGEERAKGNILERFSAQQFPDLHSELNLSSLELGDSALYFCASSVGVSSHEQFFGPGTRLTVL.

As DNA, the CDR3 is TGCAGCGTCCCGGTGAGGGGCGATGAGCAGTTCTTC. The encoded protein is CSVPVRGDEQFF. The chain is built from TRBV29-1 and TRBJ2-1; the D call may be TRBD1 or TRBD2 (5 bases each). The CDR3 runs 12 residues. Germline CDR1 is SQVTM and CDR2 is ANQGSEA. Trimming pared 6 bases from V and 8 bases from J, leaving 14 bases between.

This clone has only a few counts. The V call is TRBV11-1, the J call TRBJ2-2; 8 positions match TRBD2. With 3 bases clipped from V and 3 bases from J, the junction kept 6 bases outside the gene matches. This CDR3 comprises 16 residues. The germline V gene has CDR1 SGHAT and CDR2 FQDESV (reference sequence). The CDR3 nucleotides are TGTGCCAGCAGCTTGTCTAGCGGGTCCTACACCGGGGAGCTGTTTTTT. It encodes CASSLSSGSYTGELFF. The whole variable domain, remainder taken from reference TRBV11-1 and TRBJ2-2, is EAEVAQSPRYKITEKSQAVAFWCDPISGHATLYWYRQILGQGPELLVQFQDESVVDDSQLPKDRFSAERLKGVDSTLKIQPAELGDSAMYLCASSLSSGSYTGELFFGEGSRLTVL.

This clone was observed a few times. The chain recombines TRBV7-9 with TRBJ2-4, with D hard to call. The CDR3 spans 18 residues. Deletions cut 5 bases from V and 8 bases from J, with 28 bases between. In germline, CDR1 is SEHNR, CDR2 FQNEAQ (reference sequence). The CDR3 loop is CASSTRSWLDNQRDIQYF. The CDR3, as DNA: TGTGCCAGCAGCACGAGATCGTGGCTTGACAACCAAAGGGACATTCAGTACTTC.